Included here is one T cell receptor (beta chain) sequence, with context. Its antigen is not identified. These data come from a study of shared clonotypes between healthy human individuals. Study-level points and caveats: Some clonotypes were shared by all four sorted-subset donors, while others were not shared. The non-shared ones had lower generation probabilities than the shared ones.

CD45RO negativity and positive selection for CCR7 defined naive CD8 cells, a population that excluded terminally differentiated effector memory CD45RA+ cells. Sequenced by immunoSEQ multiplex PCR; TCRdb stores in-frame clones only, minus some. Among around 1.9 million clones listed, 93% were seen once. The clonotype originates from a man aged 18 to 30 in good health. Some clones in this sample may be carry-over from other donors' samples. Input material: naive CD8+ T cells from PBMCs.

CDR3 sequence: CASSRRAGGLVDTQYF. CDR3 DNA sequence: TGTGCCAGCAGTCGGCGGGCGGGAGGGCTCGTAGATACGCAGTATTTT. The chain carries TRBV28 and TRBJ2-3, with 9 nucleotides matching TRBD2. V trimming: 5 bases; J trimming: 5 bases; junction bases outside the gene matches: 11. Germline CDR1 and CDR2: MDHEN and SYDVKM. CDR3 size: 16 residues.